A single TCR beta chain is shown here with its context. The specificity of this receptor is unknown. There are no base qualities to consult, and no much larger clone falls within one base. This sample was sequenced with an Illumina NovaSeq 6000. TCRalpha and TCRbeta cDNA libraries were built by 5'RACE with constant-segment primers, adding sample barcodes and unique molecular identifiers. Trizol reagent was used to extract RNA from every sample. Amplification of the libraries took two PCR steps, and the second step added a second sample barcode plus Illumina TruSeq adapters. Libraries were sequenced on an Illumina NovaSeq with 2 x 150 bp paired-end reads. The paper's processing steps were these. With migec v1.2.7, reads were demultiplexed and then collapsed into UMI-guided consensus sequences. Using mixcr v2.1.11, the UMI consensuses were aligned to TRA and TRB V and J templates and assembled into clonotypes. Clonotypes were classified as expanded or contracted when called significant by both edgeR and NoisET, with noise models trained on biological replicates. For edgeR calls, the thresholds were a false discovery rate-adjusted p below 0.01 and a log2 fold-change of 1. As an exploratory analysis of dynamics, max-normalized trajectories of the 1000 most abundant clonotypes were examined with PCA combined with hierarchical clustering. Separately sequenced CD4+ and CD8+ repertoires were used to assign a CD4 or CD8 phenotype to each responding clone. The public sequencing data were trimmed at Q25 with fastp and processed into clonotypes with MiXCR by TCRdb, which kept only in-frame beta chains. Under each unique CDR3 protein, matching rows form one entry showing the most common genes and DNA. The V and J calls follow TCRdb's processing rather than the paper's. In this sample the table shows around 180,000 distinct CDR3 sequences, 16% of which occur a single time. Roughly 1.9% of the sample comes from the top ten.

From the cysteine up to the phenylalanine, the CDR3 has a length of 14 residues. Only the CDR3 part of the read is kept: 42 bases, read in frame from the first base. A distance of 11 bases separates the germline ends of V and J, which lose 5 bases and 0 bases respectively. Ficoll-Paque density gradient centrifugation was used to isolate PBMCs. This sample is part of a study of T-cell memory formation after mild COVID-19 (dated by TCRdb to the early 2020s). Context from the whole study: TCR sequence clusters from the two donors were largely donor specific. In a couple of donors, T-cell clones that expanded and contracted after mild COVID-19 were tracked by sequencing TCRalpha and TCRbeta repertoires over time. Two young, previously healthy adult volunteers, one female and one male, were included in the cohort. Overall study results and their limits: SARS-CoV-2 specificity was not confirmed for the second-wave clones peaking on day 37. Only two mild cases were covered in the study, and larger cohorts including severe cases with pre-infection samples were considered necessary. From day 15 to 85, contracting clones showed balanced CD4/CD8 phenotypes, whereas a second wave of clones that expanded from day 15 to 37 leaned towards CD4+. Contracting CD4+ clones turned up mainly in the CM and EM memory subsets, whereas EMRA was where CD8+ clones were enriched. Some responding clones were found in pre-infection memory, which suggests that pre-existing cross-reactive memory T cells took part in the SARS-CoV-2 response.

Sequencing input: PBMCs or a T cell subset sorted from them (not recorded which). This sequence was found in an adult woman who had mild COVID-19 (a few samples of this study predate the infection). The sample titles of this study are shuffled in the database, so cell type and time point are left out; the donor was told from shared clones. The sequence links TRBV12-3 or TRBV12-4 to TRBJ2-7; no D segment can be confidently identified. The DNA sequence is given as TGTGCCAGCAGTCCGCTCTTGAGCTCCTACGAGCAGTACTTC. This yields the protein CASSPLLSSYEQYF.